The present T cell receptor beta chain was sequenced within a study of blood T cell repertoires in COVID-19. The table came from immunoSEQ multiplex PCR; TCRdb's copy has only in-frame clones and leaves some out. The sample has almost 500,000 clones, about nine tenths seen once. The germline V gene encodes CDR1 SGHAT and CDR2 FQNNGV. Trimming stripped 0 bases from V and 4 bases from J, with 13 bases between. The CDR3 has 15 amino acids. Sequencing was carried out using PBMCs or T cells enriched from blood (not recorded which). This rearrangement joins TRBV11-2 to TRBJ2-7, with a tentative D call TRBD2 (6 bases). This sequence originates from a woman aged 55-70 years who had recovered from COVID-19. DNA of the CDR3: TGTGCCAGCAGCTTAGAGGGGGGAGGTAGATACGAGCAGTACTTC. The encoded protein is CASSLEGGGRYEQYF.